The entry that follows covers one TCR beta chain sequence. In germline, CDR1 is LNHDA, CDR2 SQIVND (reference sequence). The CDR3 sequence is 14 residues long. The V and J ends lost 4 bases and 1 base respectively, with 10 bases between them. The repertoire was sequenced with immunoSEQ multiplex PCR; TCRdb's copy has only in-frame clones and lacks some. Counted here are roughly 110,000 clones, approximately 88% occurring once; the ten biggest clones make up around 6.5%. The entry originates in a study of blood T cell repertoires in COVID-19. Sequenced input: peripheral blood. The chain uses TRBV19 and TRBJ1-1; tentatively, D is TRBD1 (5 bases). The receptor was derived from a man aged 50-59 years with active or convalescent COVID-19. Here the CDR3 reads CASSTGLPNTEAFF. The CDR3 DNA follows: TGTGCCAGTAGTACGGGACTTCCGAACACTGAAGCTTTCTTT.